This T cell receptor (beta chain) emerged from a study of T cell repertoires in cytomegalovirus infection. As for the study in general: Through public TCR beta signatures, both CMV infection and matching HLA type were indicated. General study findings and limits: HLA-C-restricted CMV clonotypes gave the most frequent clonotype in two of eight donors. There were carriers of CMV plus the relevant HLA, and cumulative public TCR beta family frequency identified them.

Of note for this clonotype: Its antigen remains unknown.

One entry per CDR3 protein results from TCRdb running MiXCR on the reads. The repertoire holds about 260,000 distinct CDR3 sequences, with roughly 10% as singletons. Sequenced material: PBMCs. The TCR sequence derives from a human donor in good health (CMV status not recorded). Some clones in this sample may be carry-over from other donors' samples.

The CDR3 loop is CSVGLYRNTEAFF. In DNA form, the CDR3 reads TGCAGCGTTGGCTTATACAGGAACACTGAAGCTTTCTTT. The chain joins TRBV29-1 to TRBJ1-1; D remains unclear. Germline values: CDR1 SQVTM, CDR2 ANQGSEA. CDR3 length: 13 amino acids. Deletions cut 4 bases from V and 1 base from J, with 10 bases between.